The rows below give T cell receptor beta chains drawn from one sample of a study of Graves' ophthalmopathy and Graves' hyperthyroidism. TCRdb re-analysed the multiplex PCR reads in MiXCR, keeping a single row per CDR3 protein. Among roughly 380,000 distinct CDR3 sequences listed, 15% were seen once. Sequenced: peripheral blood. These receptors were taken from a woman under 30 with stable Graves' hyperthyroidism. Both conserved end residues are part of each CDR3. D genes are given only for firm matches. Rows give clone size only sometimes, using once, few, many, or a class for an expanded clone.

j_call | clone_size | v_call | d_call | cdr3_nt | cdr3_aa
TRBJ1-2 | NA | TRBV11-1 | TRBD1 | TGTGCCAGCAGTTCTGATCGCAGGGGGCCCAACTATGGCTACACCTTC | CASSSDRRGPNYGYTF
TRBJ1-2 | many | TRBV12-3/TRBV12-4 | TRBD1 | TGTGCCAGCAGTCAGGGACAGGGAGGCTACACCTTC | CASSQGQGGYTF
TRBJ2-4 | many | TRBV7-2 | NA | TGTGCCAGCAGCTTAACTAGCTACAACATTCAGTACTTC | CASSLTSYNIQYF
TRBJ2-7 | many | TRBV27 | TRBD1 | TGTGCCAGTGAACAACGACAGGGGGACTACTACGAGCAGTACTTC | CASEQRQGDYYEQYF
TRBJ2-7 | few | TRBV24-1 | TRBD1 | TGTGCCACCAGTCACGGGACAGAGGACGAGCAGTACTTC | CATSHGTEDEQYF
TRBJ2-6 | many | TRBV19 | TRBD1 | TGTGCCAGTAGCCTACAGGGGGCTTCCTCTGGGGCCAACGTCCTGACTTTC | CASSLQGASSGANVLTF
TRBJ1-1 | NA | TRBV12-3/TRBV12-4 | NA | TGTGCCAGCAGTTTAGCGTTGGCGGGGGCGCGACGGACTGAAGCTTTCTTT | CASSLALAGARRTEAFF
TRBJ2-7 | many | TRBV5-1 | NA | TGCGCCAGCAGCCCTAGACCGCCCCTAGGCTACGAGCAGTACTTC | CASSPRPPLGYEQYF
TRBJ2-7 | many | TRBV6-1 | NA | TGTGCCAGCAGTGAAATGGGGTCCCCCTACGAGCAGTACTTC | CASSEMGSPYEQYF
TRBJ1-1 | many | TRBV6-5 | NA | TGTGCCAGCAGTTACAGGGCACGGGGAAACACTGAAGCTTTCTTT | CASSYRARGNTEAFF
TRBJ1-5 | many | TRBV6-5 | TRBD1 | TGTGCCACCTTGAGTATCGGAGGGACAGACAATCAGCCCCAGCATTTT | CATLSIGGTDNQPQHF
TRBJ1-1 | few | TRBV18 | NA | TGTGCCAGCTCGCACTTTCCAGAGAAGAACACTGAAGCTTTCTTT | CASSHFPEKNTEAFF
TRBJ1-1 | many | TRBV29-1 | NA | TGCAGCGTTGAAGGGAGGGACGGAGAAAACACTGAAGCTTTCTTT | CSVEGRDGENTEAFF
TRBJ2-7 | NA | TRBV11-1 | TRBD2 | TGTGCCAGCAGCCTTGGACTAGCGGGGGGCCATGTCTACGAGCAGTACTTC | CASSLGLAGGHVYEQYF
TRBJ2-7 | few | TRBV18 | NA | TGTGCCAGCTCACCATTAGTCGGGACAAACTTCTACGAGCAGTACTTC | CASSPLVGTNFYEQYF
TRBJ2-7 | many | TRBV27 | NA | TGTGCCAGCAGTTTACGGGGACGGACGTACTTC | CASSLRGRTYF
TRBJ2-5 | many | TRBV5-6 | NA | TGTGCCAGCAGCTTGTTTTATCGGGGAGCTCAAGAGACCCAGTACTTC | CASSLFYRGAQETQYF
TRBJ2-2 | many | TRBV6-5 | TRBD1 | TGTGCCAGCAGTTACGGGACAGCCTTCACCGGGGAGCTGTTTTTT | CASSYGTAFTGELFF
TRBJ2-5 | many | TRBV20-1 | TRBD2 | TGCAGTGCTAGGCCAGCGGGGGGCCAAGAGACCCAGTACTTC | CSARPAGGQETQYF
TRBJ2-5 | many | TRBV5-8 | NA | TGTGCCAGCAGCTTGGGGGCGGGTTCGTACCAAGAGACCCAGTACTTC | CASSLGAGSYQETQYF
TRBJ2-4 | many | TRBV6-1 | NA | TGTGCCAGCAGTGAATCCGGCCAGGCGATGAGAACCAAAAACATTCAGTACTTC | CASSESGQAMRTKNIQYF
TRBJ2-5 | many | TRBV29-1 | TRBD2 | TGCAGCGGGCTTGCGGGGGGCGTTGGAGAGACCCAGTACTTC | CSGLAGGVGETQYF
TRBJ1-2 | NA | TRBV19 | NA | TGTGCCAGTAGTCTAGAGAACAAGAACTATGGCTACACCTTC | CASSLENKNYGYTF
TRBJ2-5 | once | TRBV6-2/TRBV6-3 | NA | TGTGCCAGCAGTTACTCGGGCCGGGCGGAGACCCAGTACTTC | CASSYSGRAETQYF
TRBJ1-2 | many | TRBV19 | NA | TGTGCCAGTAGTGCGACGGCAGCTAACTATGGCTACACCTTC | CASSATAANYGYTF
TRBJ1-1 | many | TRBV2 | TRBD1 | TGTGCCAGCAGGCCGGACAGGGGGAACACTGAAGCTTTCTTT | CASRPDRGNTEAFF
TRBJ1-1 | many | TRBV20-1 | TRBD1 | TGCAGTGCCCTAAGGGGACAGGGGGCCAGCACTGAAGCTTTCTTT | CSALRGQGASTEAFF
TRBJ1-2 | many | TRBV6-1 | NA | TGTGCCAGCAGTACCCCGCGGGGCAGCTCCTATGGCTACACCTTC | CASSTPRGSSYGYTF
TRBJ1-5 | many | TRBV6-2/TRBV6-3 | NA | TGTGCCAGCAGTTCTCTTCTACAGGGCACTCAGCCCCAGCATTTT | CASSSLLQGTQPQHF
TRBJ1-1 | many | TRBV7-8 | NA | TGTGCCAGCAGCCGGGCTCCGGGGGTGAACACTGAAGCTTTCTTT | CASSRAPGVNTEAFF
TRBJ1-3 | many | TRBV7-8 | NA | TGTGCCAGCAGCTTGACATTTGGAAACACCATATATTTT | CASSLTFGNTIYF
TRBJ1-2 | NA | TRBV5-1 | TRBD1 | TGCGCCAGCCGAGGTATGGGACAGGGGACCCACTATGGCTACACCTTC | CASRGMGQGTHYGYTF
TRBJ1-3 | few | TRBV20-1 | NA | TGCAGTGCTAGAACAGGCTCTGAAAACACCATATATTTT | CSARTGSENTIYF
TRBJ1-1 | NA | TRBV6-1 | NA | TGTGCCAGCCTCGGAAGAGGGGGAGGGACTGAAGCTTTCTTT | CASLGRGGGTEAFF
TRBJ2-7 | NA | TRBV14 | NA | TGTGCCAGCAGCCCGTCGTGGGATTTCTACGAGCAGTACTTC | CASSPSWDFYEQYF
TRBJ2-2 | few | TRBV11-2 | TRBD2 | TGTGCCAGCAGCTTAGAGGGTAGCGGGTTAAACACCGGGGAGCTGTTTTTT | CASSLEGSGLNTGELFF
TRBJ1-5 | many | TRBV7-8 | TRBD1 | TGTGCCAGCAGCCCCAACAGGGGCGCCTATAGCAATCAGCCCCAGCATTTT | CASSPNRGAYSNQPQHF
TRBJ1-2 | many | TRBV25-1 | NA | TGTGCCAGCAGTGAATTGTCCCCCTACAGTGTAGGGTTAGAAAGTGGCTACACCTTC | CASSELSPYSVGLESGYTF
TRBJ1-1 | many | TRBV14 | NA | TGTGCCAGCAGCCAAGGGTTTATGAACACTGAAGCTTTCTTT | CASSQGFMNTEAFF
TRBJ2-6 | many | TRBV29-1 | NA | TGCAGCGTTATAGGGGCCAACGTCCTGACTTTC | CSVIGANVLTF
TRBJ1-6 | many | TRBV12-3/TRBV12-4 | TRBD1 | TGTGCCAGCACCTCACAGGGGAAGAATTCACCCCTCCACTTT | CASTSQGKNSPLHF
TRBJ2-7 | many | TRBV19 | TRBD1 | TGTGCCAGTAGTATATCCGGGACAGGGGTTTTGAACGAGCAGTACTTC | CASSISGTGVLNEQYF
TRBJ1-1 | many | TRBV5-1 | NA | TGCGCCAGCAGCTTGTATCCAGGGGAAACTGAAGCTTTCTTT | CASSLYPGETEAFF
TRBJ1-5 | many | TRBV19 | NA | TGTGCCAGTAGTATCCAGAGCCAGGATCAGCCCCAGCATTTT | CASSIQSQDQPQHF
TRBJ2-7 | many | TRBV11-2 | NA | TGTGCCAGCAGCTACCGGGACGGGGGAACCTACGAGCAGTACTTC | CASSYRDGGTYEQYF
TRBJ1-6 | many | TRBV7-8 | NA | TGTGCCAGCAGCGGGGGCCTCGGGGGCCGTGATTCACCCCTCCACTTT | CASSGGLGGRDSPLHF
TRBJ2-2 | few | TRBV6-2/TRBV6-3 | TRBD2 | TGTGCCAGCAGTCCGGGGCTAGCGGACACCGGGGAGCTGTTTTTT | CASSPGLADTGELFF
TRBJ2-7 | many | TRBV12-3/TRBV12-4 | NA | TGTGCCAGCAGTTGGTCAGCCTATTCCTACGAGCAGTACTTC | CASSWSAYSYEQYF
TRBJ2-5 | many | TRBV7-8 | NA | TGTGCCACCAACAGGGTTGGAGAGACCCAGTACTTC | CATNRVGETQYF
TRBJ1-2 | many | TRBV7-9 | NA | TGTGCCAGCAGCTTAAGGGACGGATACTATGGCTACACCTTC | CASSLRDGYYGYTF
TRBJ1-1 | NA | TRBV20-1 | NA | TGCAGTGCTAGAGCTATCGAGGGCGGCAGGGTGATAACTGAAGCTTTCTTT | CSARAIEGGRVITEAFF
TRBJ1-2 | few | TRBV20-1 | TRBD1 | TGCAGTGCTAGAGATTACAGGGGGCATGACTATGGCTACACCTTC | CSARDYRGHDYGYTF
TRBJ1-1 | many | TRBV12-3/TRBV12-4 | NA | TGTGCCAACAGTTTTTGGACCCCTAGGGGCACTGAAGCTTTCTTT | CANSFWTPRGTEAFF
TRBJ2-5 | many | TRBV6-1 | NA | TGTGCCAGCAGCCCCCAATGGACCCAGTACTTC | CASSPQWTQYF
TRBJ1-2 | NA | TRBV6-5 | NA | TGTGCCAGCAGTTACGATCCGCGAAACCACACCTTC | CASSYDPRNHTF
TRBJ2-7 | NA | TRBV2 | TRBD2 | TGTGCCAGCAGCGGCGGACTAGCGGGCCGCTACGAGCAGTACTTC | CASSGGLAGRYEQYF
TRBJ2-5 | many | TRBV4-1 | TRBD1 | TGCGCCAGCAGCCAAGATATGAGGGGGCAGGAGACCCAGTACTTC | CASSQDMRGQETQYF
TRBJ2-2 | many | TRBV7-2 | NA | TGTGCCAGCAGCAGTTTTCTCGGCGGGGAGCTGTTTTTT | CASSSFLGGELFF
TRBJ2-7 | NA | TRBV13 | TRBD1 | TGTGCCAGCAGCTCCGGACAGGGTTCCTCCTACGAGCAGTACTTC | CASSSGQGSSYEQYF